The next 3 T cell receptor beta chains were all read from a single sample in a study of blood T cell repertoires in COVID-19. Clones were read by immunoSEQ multiplex PCR, and TCRdb kept only the in-frame ones, dropping some. The sample holds about 68,000 clones; over 80% are singletons and the top ten take approximately 2.5%. The specimen was peripheral blood. These receptor sequences come from a human donor in a cohort sampled during active COVID-19.

J is TRBJ2-3 and V is TRBV6-2 or TRBV6-3; 9 bases agree with TRBD2. CDR1 and CDR2 (germline): MNHEY, SVGEGT. The CDR3 is made up of 15 amino acids. V gave up 2 bases and J gave up 4 bases; unmatched junction bases: 4. CDR3 amino acids: CASSYGGGRADTQYF. CDR3 nucleotide sequence: TGTGCCAGCAGTTACGGTGGCGGGAGGGCAGATACGCAGTATTTT.

The rearrangement uses TRBV30 and TRBJ1-1; no firm D call. Germline-derived CDR1 and CDR2 are GTSNPN and SVGIG (reference sequence). Trimming pared 1 base from V and 7 bases from J, leaving 7 bases between. The CDR3 has 11 residues. The CDR3 loop reads CAWSELIEAFF. The CDR3 DNA follows: TGTGCCTGGAGTGAACTGATTGAAGCTTTCTTT.

This rearrangement joins TRBV20-1 to TRBJ2-1; TRBD2 is a possible D gene (6 bases). CDR3 length equals 12 residues. V was pared by 3 bases and J by 7 bases, with 10 bases between. CDR1 DFQATT and CDR2 SNEGSKA come from the germline V gene (reference sequence). The CDR3 region is CSASSGRNEQFF. In DNA form, the CDR3 reads TGCAGTGCTAGTTCAGGGAGGAATGAGCAGTTCTTC.